This TCR beta chain was sequenced during a study of OX40 agonist ivuxolimab in advanced cancers. At the level of the study: Participants averaged approximately 60 years of age (range roughly 23 to 79) and were less than 85% male. Allowance was made for prior anti-PD-1, anti-PD-L1 or anti-CTLA-4 therapy, and 40% to 45% had some. Study-wide points: Expanded clones belonging to CD8+ T cells outnumbered, on average, those of CD4+.

In the case of this clone: Antigen specificity is unknown.

The junction had 8 bases not matched to a gene; V was cut back by 4 bases and J by 6 bases. Germline V gene data show CDR1 as LGHNT and CDR2 as FRNRAP. The CDR3 runs to 15 residues. Sequenced by immunoSEQ multiplex PCR; TCRdb stores in-frame clones only, minus some. The sample records about 120,000 clones, 75% to 90% being singletons. The chain carries TRBV12-5 and TRBJ2-2; 7 bases are shared with TRBD1. This TCR was sampled from an adult with an advanced solid tumor such as melanoma, head and neck, liver or kidney cancer. The sample was CD4+ or CD8+ T cells sorted from blood, taken in a trial of the OX40 agonist ivuxolimab. This CDR3 is CASGSILTGSGELFF. The DNA of the CDR3 is TGTGCTAGTGGTTCGATATTGACAGGGTCCGGGGAGCTGTTTTTT.